The rows below give T cell receptor beta chains drawn from one sample of a study of shared clonotypes between healthy human individuals. Assay used: immunoSEQ multiplex PCR; TCRdb lists only in-frame clones, some missing. Counted here are a few million clones, less than 95% occurring once; the ten biggest clones make up around 0.4%. Sequencing was performed on naive CD4+ T cells from PBMCs. All receptors come from a man younger than 35 in good health. Some clones in this sample may be carry-over from other donors' samples. Both conserved end residues are part of each CDR3. Fields, in order: CDR3 length, V gene, J gene, D gene, CDR3 DNA, CDR3 protein. A D gene is named only where the DNA matches it firmly.

len: 17; v_gene: TRBV2; j_gene: TRBJ2-1; d_gene: TRBD1; CDR3nt: TGTGCCAGCACCAGATATTGGGACAGGGGCCAATACAATGAGCAGTTCTTC; CDR3aa: CASTRYWDRGQYNEQFF
len: 12; v_gene: TRBV21-1; j_gene: TRBJ1-1; d_gene: -; CDR3nt: TGTGCCAGCGTAGAGGGGGCCTCTGAAGCTTTCTTT; CDR3aa: CASVEGASEAFF
len: 16; v_gene: TRBV5-1; j_gene: TRBJ1-3; d_gene: TRBD1; CDR3nt: TGCGCCAGCAGCCCGGACAGGGGAAGCTCTGGAAACACCATATATTTT; CDR3aa: CASSPDRGSSGNTIYF
len: 16; v_gene: TRBV10-3; j_gene: TRBJ1-4; d_gene: TRBD1; CDR3nt: TGTGCCATCGCGTCGGCAGGGGGGAAGACTAATGAAAAACTGTTTTTT; CDR3aa: CAIASAGGKTNEKLFF
len: 21; v_gene: TRBV30; j_gene: TRBJ2-7; d_gene: TRBD1; CDR3nt: TGTGCCTGGAGTTTTTATTCCGAGGAAGGACAGGGGGCGATTGGCCACTACGAGCAGTACTTC; CDR3aa: CAWSFYSEEGQGAIGHYEQYF
len: 14; v_gene: TRBV6-5; j_gene: TRBJ2-1; d_gene: TRBD2; CDR3nt: TGTGCCAGCAGTTACGCGGGGGAATACAATGAGCAGTTCTTC; CDR3aa: CASSYAGEYNEQFF
len: 12; v_gene: TRBV7-6; j_gene: TRBJ2-5; d_gene: -; CDR3nt: TGTGCCAGCAGCTTAGATCCAGAGACCCAGTACTTC; CDR3aa: CASSLDPETQYF
len: 12; v_gene: TRBV19; j_gene: TRBJ2-5; d_gene: -; CDR3nt: TGTGCCAGTAGTAGAGGGTTCGAGACCCAGTACTTC; CDR3aa: CASSRGFETQYF
len: 13; v_gene: TRBV5-5; j_gene: TRBJ1-2; d_gene: -; CDR3nt: TGTGCCAGCAGCTTGGTTGCAGGGAGCGGCTACACCTTC; CDR3aa: CASSLVAGSGYTF
len: 12; v_gene: TRBV28; j_gene: TRBJ2-3; d_gene: -; CDR3nt: TGTGCCAGCAAAGCCTTCGTGGATACGCAGTATTTT; CDR3aa: CASKAFVDTQYF